A single sample is the source of the 25 T cell receptor beta chains below, sequenced in a study of beta chain features in type 1 diabetes. Study-wide results and caveats: Across all four CD4+ subsets, people with type 1 diabetes showed modestly shorter TCRB CDR3s.

The isolated RNA, all of it, was reverse transcribed, so expressed TCRB transcripts were what got sequenced. Data came from immunoSEQ multiplex PCR; TCRdb stores just in-frame clones and leaves some out. The sample shows 150,000 to 200,000 clones, almost 65% of them seen only once. These TCRs' antigens remain unknown. The sample consisted of naive CD4+ T cells from blood. The receptor source for this set is a young man with type 1 diabetes.

The chain joins TRBV9 to TRBJ2-5, with D tentatively TRBD2 (5 bases). Deletions cut 3 bases from V and 2 bases from J, with 14 bases between. The germline CDR1 and CDR2 sequences are SGDLS and YYNGEE. This CDR3 comprises 15 residues. The CDR3 loop is CASSEISGIQETQYF. CDR3 nucleotide sequence: TGTGCCAGCAGCGAGATTTCCGGGATTCAAGAGACCCAGTACTTC.

This clone turned up a few times. V and J are TRBV9 and TRBJ1-2, with unresolved D. In germline, CDR1 is SGDLS, CDR2 YYNGEE. The length of the CDR3 is 14 residues. V was cut by 6 bases and J by 7 bases, with 19 bases left in between. The CDR3 region has the DNA TGTGCCAGCAACCCCGACTTGGGCGTGCGTGGCTACACCTTC. Its translation is CASNPDLGVRGYTF.

The V gene is TRBV9, the J gene TRBJ1-6; D is unresolved. V shed 0 bases and J shed 8 bases, with 6 bases lying between them. There are 13 residues in the CDR3. CDR1 SGDLS and CDR2 YYNGEE come from the germline V gene. The chain's CDR3 is CASSVVGDSPLHF. CDR3 bases: TGTGCCAGCAGCGTAGTGGGAGATTCACCCCTCCACTTT.

CDR3 residues: CASSYYRDSSYEQYF. The CDR3, as DNA: TGTGCCAGCAGTTACTATCGGGACAGCTCCTACGAGCAGTACTTC. The chain has TRBV6-5 and TRBJ2-7; 7 positions match TRBD1. The germline CDR1 and CDR2 sequences are MNHEY and SVGAGI. The CDR3 spans 15 residues. With V trimmed by 1 base and J by 0 bases, 3 bases remained unmatched.

Only a few counts were recorded for this clone. The chain is built from TRBV7-2 and TRBJ2-1, with TRBD2 matching 10 bases. V trimming: 5 bases; J trimming: 10 bases; junction bases outside the gene matches: 11. CDR3 length: 15 residues. Germline CDR1 and CDR2: SGHTA and FQGNSA. CDR3 DNA sequence: TGTGCCAGCAGCCTAGGCCTAGCGGGGGATGGCGAGCAGTTCTTC. It is translated as CASSLGLAGDGEQFF. Drawing the rest from reference TRBV7-2 and TRBJ2-1, the complete variable domain is GAGVSQSPSNKVTEKGKDVELRCDPISGHTALYWYRQSLGQGLEFLIYFQGNSAPDKSGLPSDRFSAERTGGSVSTLTIQRTQQEDSAVYLCASSLGLAGDGEQFFGPGTRLTVL.

Only a few counts were recorded for this clone. This chain links TRBV7-9 with TRBJ2-3; D is possibly TRBD1 (5 bases). From germline, CDR1 is SEHNR and CDR2 FQNEAQ (reference sequence). Trimming left V 7 bases short and J 2 bases short, with 19 bases between. The CDR3 loop spans 16 amino acids. CDR3 in amino acids: CASTTSGRGYTDTQYF. The DNA of the CDR3 is TGTGCCAGCACCACCTCGGGTAGGGGTTACACAGATACGCAGTATTTT.

This clone has just a few counts. DNA of the CDR3: TGTGCCAGCATGAGCGGACTAGCGGGCGGTGAGCAGTTCTTC. This gives the protein CASMSGLAGGEQFF. This chain links TRBV9 with TRBJ2-1, with TRBD2 identical over 11 bases. The CDR3 covers 14 residues. Per germline, CDR1 SGDLS and CDR2 YYNGEE. Trimming cost V 6 bases and J 9 bases; bases outside gene matches: 8.

The J gene is TRBJ2-7, the V gene TRBV6-5; 7 positions match TRBD1. V lost 0 bases, J lost 2 bases, and 1 base stayed unmatched. The CDR3 has 14 residues. Per the germline V gene, CDR1 is MNHEY and CDR2 is SVGAGI. The CDR3 sequence: CASSYSTGTYEQYF. CDR3 DNA: TGTGCCAGCAGTTACTCGACAGGGACCTACGAGCAGTACTTC.

The V and J genes are TRBV9 and TRBJ1-4; D is perhaps TRBD1 (5 bases). CDR3 length equals 18 residues. CDR1 SGDLS and CDR2 YYNGEE come from the germline V gene. Trimming removed 2 bases from V and 6 bases from J, with 23 bases in between. Written as DNA, the CDR3 is TGTGCCAGCAGCGTCCGGGACGGGGCTTATCTCGGGGATGAAAAACTGTTTTTT. Translating it yields CASSVRDGAYLGDEKLFF.

The CDR3 sequence is CASSQDTDQPQHF. CDR3 bases: TGCGCCAGCAGCCAAGATACGGATCAGCCCCAGCATTTT. V is TRBV4-3 and J is TRBJ1-5, with D unclear. The germline CDR1 and CDR2 sequences are LGHNA and YSLEER. This CDR3 region has 13 residues. V was pared by 0 bases and J by 5 bases, with 5 bases between.

The genes are TRBV25-1 and TRBJ2-6, with D unclear. Trimming took 4 bases from V and 1 from J, leaving 2 bases between them. The germline V gene encodes CDR1 MGHDK and CDR2 SYGVNS. The CDR3 consists of 13 residues. The DNA of the CDR3 is TGTGCCAGCAGTGGGTCTGGGGCCAACGTCCTGACTTTC. Amino acids: CASSGSGANVLTF.

Worth noting for this clone: The same CDR3 can be traced to other DNA sequences in this sample. The chain links TRBV13 to TRBJ2-1; D gene ambiguous. Trimming took off 4 bases at V and 5 bases at J, with 3 bases between the two ends. The CDR3 has 11 amino acids. CDR1 and CDR2 (germline): PRHDT, FYEKMQ (reference sequence). CDR3 in amino acids: CASSSNNEQFF. Here the CDR3 DNA reads TGTGCCAGCAGCTCAAACAATGAGCAGTTCTTC.

This clone was seen only a few times. The V call is TRBV29-1, the J call TRBJ1-5, with 7 bases lining up with TRBD1. V lost 7 bases and J lost 4; bases outside the gene matches: 7. The CDR3 runs 13 residues. Germline V gives CDR1 SQVTM, CDR2 ANQGSEA. CDR3 amino acids: CSARQGSNQPQHF. CDR3 DNA: TGCAGCGCTAGACAGGGCTCGAATCAGCCCCAGCATTTT.

This sequence joins TRBV9 and TRBJ1-1; D gene unclear. The CDR3 covers 15 residues. V lost 5 bases and J lost 2, with 16 bases in between. CDR1 is SGDLS and CDR2 is YYNGEE in the germline V gene. In DNA, the CDR3 is TGTGCCAGCAGTTCGGGAGGAGCTACCAACACTGAAGCTTTCTTT. Translated: CASSSGGATNTEAFF.

This chain connects TRBV2 to TRBJ2-3; 9 bases are shared with TRBD1. V dropped 1 base and J dropped 5; count of bases not matched to a gene: 7. From germline, CDR1 is SNHLY and CDR2 FYNNEI. The CDR3 sequence is 16 residues long. The CDR3 DNA follows: TGTGCCAGCAGTGAAGGTGGGACAGGGCATGGAGATACGCAGTATTTT. Translated, it gives CASSEGGTGHGDTQYF.

The chain employs TRBV7-8 and TRBJ1-4, with no clear D. Per germline, CDR1 SGHVS and CDR2 FQNEAQ. This CDR3 region has 15 residues. Trimming removed 4 bases from V and 7 bases from J, with 16 bases in between. CDR3 coding DNA: TGTGCCAGCAGCTGGACCGGGATTCGGAGTGAAAAACTGTTTTTT. Its protein is CASSWTGIRSEKLFF.

This clone has just one count. The chain has TRBV29-1 and TRBJ2-5; 7 bases fit TRBD1. CDR3 length equals 11 residues. Unmatched junction bases numbered 4, after V lost 8 bases and J lost 4 bases. CDR1 and CDR2 (germline): SQVTM, ANQGSEA. This CDR3 is CSTRTGETQYF. The CDR3 region has the DNA TGCAGCACCCGGACAGGAGAGACCCAGTACTTC.

The sample holds a few counts of this clone. V is TRBV9 and J is TRBJ2-3; no clear D. CDR1 SGDLS and CDR2 YYNGEE come from the germline V gene. The CDR3 is 11 amino acids. The V and J ends lost 0 bases and 4 bases respectively, with 0 bases between them. In DNA, the CDR3 is TGTGCCAGCAGCGTAGCAGATACGCAGTATTTT. Translating it yields CASSVADTQYF.

This clone appeared a single time. The chain recombines TRBV5-1 with TRBJ2-3; possibly TRBD2 for D (5 bases). V was shortened by 4 bases and J by 2 bases, with 11 bases between the two germline ends. The germline V gene has CDR1 SGHRS and CDR2 YFSETQ. There are 14 residues in the CDR3. This chain's CDR3 is CASSLSGYTDTQYF. The CDR3 region has the DNA TGCGCCAGCAGCCTATCGGGATACACAGATACGCAGTATTTT.

The V gene is TRBV4-1, the J gene TRBJ2-7; D gene unclear. V was trimmed by 0 bases and J by 5 bases, leaving 14 bases between them. This CDR3 region has 15 residues. The germline V gene encodes CDR1 MGHRA and CDR2 YSYEKL. The CDR3 DNA reads as TGCGCCAGCAGCCAAGAGGGAAATATTGTCAACGAGCAGTACTTC. This encodes CASSQEGNIVNEQYF.

The J gene is TRBJ2-5, the V gene TRBV7-2; D gene unclear. The V gene's germline CDR1 is SGHTA and CDR2 FQGNSA. The V gene lost 4 bases and the J gene lost 1 base, with 4 bases spanning the gap. The CDR3 loop spans 12 amino acids. The CDR3 nucleotides are TGTGCCAGCAGCTCCTTCCAAGAGACCCAGTACTTC. The encoded protein is CASSSFQETQYF.

The chain employs TRBV30 and TRBJ2-7, with a weak D call TRBD2 (6 bases). Trimming removed 4 bases at V and 2 bases at J, with 12 bases between. CDR1 GTSNPN and CDR2 SVGIG come from the germline V gene (reference sequence). This CDR3 is 13 amino acids long. DNA of the CDR3: TGTGCCTGGACCCGGGGGAGCGCCTACGAGCAGTACTTC. Translation: CAWTRGSAYEQYF.

The V and J genes are TRBV4-3 and TRBJ2-1, with TRBD1 as a possible D gene (6 bases). Germline CDR1 is LGHNA and CDR2 is YSLEER. The V end lost 3 bases, the J end lost 3 bases, and 15 bases lay between the germline ends. There are 16 residues in the CDR3. CDR3 region: CASSHNRDTYYNEQFF. The CDR3, as DNA: TGCGCCAGCAGCCATAACCGGGACACTTACTACAATGAGCAGTTCTTC.

Written as DNA, the CDR3 is TGCAGCGTTTATGTGGGGCTAAATGAGCAGTTCTTC. Its protein product is CSVYVGLNEQFF. V gene TRBV29-1 combines with J gene TRBJ2-1; weak D call: TRBD1 (5 bases). This CDR3 comprises 12 residues. V gave up 5 bases and J gave up 7 bases, with 12 bases separating them. Germline CDR1 and CDR2: SQVTM and ANQGSEA.

The V and J genes are TRBV9 and TRBJ2-7; D could derive from TRBD1 or TRBD2 (5 bases each). V dropped 4 bases and J dropped 0 bases, with 11 bases sitting between them. CDR1 and CDR2 (germline): SGDLS, YYNGEE. CDR3 length: 14 amino acids. CDR3 region: CASSPRDPSYEQYF. The CDR3 bases are TGTGCCAGCAGCCCCCGGGACCCCTCCTACGAGCAGTACTTC.